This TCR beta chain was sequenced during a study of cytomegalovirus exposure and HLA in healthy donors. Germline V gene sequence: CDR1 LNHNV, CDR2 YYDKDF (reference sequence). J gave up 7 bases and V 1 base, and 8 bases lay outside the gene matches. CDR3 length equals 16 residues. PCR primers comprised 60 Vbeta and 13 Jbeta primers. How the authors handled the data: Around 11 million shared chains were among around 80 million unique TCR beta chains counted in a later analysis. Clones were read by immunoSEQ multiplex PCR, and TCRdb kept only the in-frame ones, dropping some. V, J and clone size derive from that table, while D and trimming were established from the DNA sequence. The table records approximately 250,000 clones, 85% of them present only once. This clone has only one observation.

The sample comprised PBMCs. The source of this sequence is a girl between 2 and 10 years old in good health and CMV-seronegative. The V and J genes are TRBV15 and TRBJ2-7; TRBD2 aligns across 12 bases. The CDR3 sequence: CATSRGTSGTRSEQYF. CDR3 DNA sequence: TGTGCCACCAGCAGAGGGACTAGCGGGACCCGCTCTGAGCAGTACTTC.